The source of this T cell receptor beta chain is a study of blood T cell repertoires in COVID-19. Authors' processing steps: Counts of nucleated cells, estimated from reference gene primer amplification, were obtained. The table came from immunoSEQ multiplex PCR; TCRdb's copy has only in-frame clones and leaves some out. V, J and clone size were drawn from that table, and D and trimming were deduced from the DNA. The sample gives a few hundred thousand clones, 65% to 90% of which show up once; roughly 4.5% is in the top ten. The V gene end was trimmed by 6 bases and the J gene end by 1 base; junction bases not matched to a gene: 11. Germline V gene data show CDR1 as MDHEN and CDR2 as SYDVKM. This CDR3 spans 16 amino acids.

The sequenced material came from PBMCs or T cells enriched from blood (not recorded which). The V gene is TRBV28, the J gene TRBJ1-1, with 7 bases lining up with TRBD1. This receptor was obtained from a woman in her twenties or thirties who had been exposed to COVID-19. The CDR3 sequence: CASRPNRGAGNTEAFF. The CDR3, as DNA: TGTGCCAGCAGGCCGAACAGGGGAGCGGGGAACACTGAAGCTTTCTTT.